This TCR beta chain was sequenced for a study of blood T cell repertoires in COVID-19. Assay used: immunoSEQ multiplex PCR; TCRdb lists only in-frame clones, some missing. The sample lists about 350,000 clones; over 80% were seen once. Germline-derived CDR1 and CDR2 are MNHEY and SVGAGI. Germline trimming cut 5 bases from V and 5 bases from J; bases unmatched to any gene: 7. The CDR3 contains 14 residues. The source of this sequence is a woman in her forties or fifties with COVID-19, enrolled during active disease. Source material: peripheral blood. The chain carries TRBV6-5 and TRBJ1-1, with 8 bases matching TRBD1. The CDR3 loop is CASSRTGRDTEAFF. In DNA, the CDR3 is TGTGCCAGCAGTCGGACAGGGAGGGATACTGAAGCTTTCTTT.